Sequencing of this TCR beta chain was carried out in a study of T cell repertoires in cytomegalovirus infection. Study overall: CMV epitopes in the study were HLA-C-restricted (recently identified) and HLA-B-restricted (well studied). Both CMV infection and a matching HLA type were indicated by public TCR beta signatures.

TCRdb re-derived calls from the reads in MiXCR, one entry per CDR3 protein. The table lists some 500,000 distinct CDR3 sequences, roughly 42% of them singletons. V lost 4 bases to trimming and J lost 3 bases, with 12 bases between them. This CDR3 region has 15 residues. Germline V gives CDR1 SGHTA, CDR2 FQGNSA. Points from the study as a whole: What dominated the ex vivo response were HLA-C-restricted CMV-specific TCR beta clonotypes.

Only a few counts were recorded for this clonotype. The antigen remains undetermined. The sequences come from cultured PBMCs, collected from culture after CMV antigen stimulation. This receptor was identified in a human donor in good health (CMV status not recorded). Some clones in this sample may be carry-over from other donors' samples. This rearrangement joins TRBV7-2 to TRBJ2-2; D perhaps matches TRBD2 (6 bases). CDR3 protein: CASSSAGRYTGELFF. The CDR3 region has the DNA TGTGCCAGCAGCTCCGCGGGGCGATACACCGGGGAGCTGTTTTTT.